The clone carrying this T cell receptor beta chain was observed a few times. V gave up 7 bases and J gave up 9 bases, with 22 bases separating them. CDR3 length: 15 residues. The germline gives CDR1 SGHVS, CDR2 FQNEAQ. The assay was immunoSEQ multiplex PCR, and TCRdb's table has in-frame clones only and misses some. The data contain some 200,000 clones, over 80% of them singletons. The source of the sample is a study of blood T cell repertoires in COVID-19. Study background: Specimens from acute and convalescent COVID-19 originated in the United States, Italy and Spain.

The chain combines TRBV7-8 with TRBJ2-1, with D perhaps TRBD1 (7 bases). This clonotype originated in a man aged 55-75 years with COVID-19, enrolled during active disease. Sequenced sample: peripheral blood. CDR3 protein: CASTQQGRQWSEQFF. The CDR3 DNA follows: TGTGCCAGCACCCAACAGGGGAGGCAATGGAGTGAGCAGTTCTTC.